This TCR beta chain comes out of a study of graft-versus-host responses after intestinal transplantation. Across the study: All recipients were transplanted with multivisceral, liver-intestinal, or isolated intestinal grafts. Once they had received anti-thymocyte globulin induction, all recipients took tacrolimus and steroids for roughly three years.

Broader study findings: GvH clones were found in recipient marrow; some appeared first in ileum or blood. Some patients had graft-donor T cell macrochimerism, and their allografts showed high graft-versus-host to host-versus-graft clonal ratios.

Germline V gene sequence: CDR1 SGHRS, CDR2 YFSETQ. Trimming stripped 3 bases from V and 6 bases from J, with 9 bases between. CDR3 length equals 12 residues. The repertoire was sequenced with immunoSEQ multiplex PCR; TCRdb's copy has only in-frame clones and lacks some. The sample lists some 110,000 clones, around 92% occurring once. A word on this clone: Its antigen is not known.

The TCR comes from a human donor who was the organ donor for an intestinal transplant. Sequenced material: unstimulated CD8+ T cells sorted from spleen or lymph node cells, taken before transplant. The gene calls are TRBV5-1 and TRBJ1-2; D ambiguous. DNA for the CDR3: TGCGCCAGCAGCTCGTGGAGGAATGGCTACACCTTC. The encoded protein is CASSSWRNGYTF.